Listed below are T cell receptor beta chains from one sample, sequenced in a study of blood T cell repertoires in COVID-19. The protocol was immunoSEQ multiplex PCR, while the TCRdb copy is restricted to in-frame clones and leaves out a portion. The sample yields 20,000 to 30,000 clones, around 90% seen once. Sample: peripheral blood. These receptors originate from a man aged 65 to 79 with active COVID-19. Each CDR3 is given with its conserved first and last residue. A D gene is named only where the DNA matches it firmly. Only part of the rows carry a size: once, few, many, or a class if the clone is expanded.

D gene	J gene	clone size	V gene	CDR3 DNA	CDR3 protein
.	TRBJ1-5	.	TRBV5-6	TGTGCCAGCAGCTTAATGGCCCGGCGGAGCAATCAGCCCCAGCATTTT	CASSLMARRSNQPQHF
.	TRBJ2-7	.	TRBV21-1	.	CASSMFGTGSYEQYF
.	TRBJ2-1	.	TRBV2	TGTGCCAGCAGCGAGAGGCCAAGGATAGGTGAGCAGTTCTTC	CASSERPRIGEQFF
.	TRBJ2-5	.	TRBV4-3	TGCGCCAGCAGCCTCCGAGACCCGGTTAGCCAAAAAATGAGGGAGGAGACCCAGTACTTC	CASSLRDPVSQKMREETQYF
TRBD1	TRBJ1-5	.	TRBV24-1	TGTGCCCTCATTCTCCGGGACAGGGGCCTAGTGAGCAATCAGCCCCAGCATTTT	CALILRDRGLVSNQPQHF
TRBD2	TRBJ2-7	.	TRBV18	TGTGCCAGCTCTCCCGGGACTAGCGTTAGTGACGAGCAGTACTTC	CASSPGTSVSDEQYF
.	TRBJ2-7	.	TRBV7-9	TGTGCCAGCATCAATAGGGGGTTAACAAGCTACGAGCAGTACTTC	CASINRGLTSYEQYF
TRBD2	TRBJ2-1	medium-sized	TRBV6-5	TGTGCCAGCAGTTACCTCCCTAGCGGAACATACAATGAGCAGTTCTTC	CASSYLPSGTYNEQFF
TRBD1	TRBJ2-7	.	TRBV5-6	TGTGCCAGCAGCTCGCGGGACAGGGACCCCTACGAGCAGTACTTC	CASSSRDRDPYEQYF
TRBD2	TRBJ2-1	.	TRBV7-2	TGTGCCAGCAGCTTAGCGGGGGGGATTGTGGATGAGCAGTTCTTC	CASSLAGGIVDEQFF
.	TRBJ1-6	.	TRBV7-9	TGTGCCAGCAGCTTAAACAGTCAAGGGGGTTCACCCCTCCACTTT	CASSLNSQGGSPLHF
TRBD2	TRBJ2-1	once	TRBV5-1	TGCGCCAGCAGCTCTAGCGGCTCCTACAATGAGCAGTTCTTC	CASSSSGSYNEQFF
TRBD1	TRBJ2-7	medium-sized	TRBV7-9	TGTGCCAGCAGCTTGGGTCAGGGGGCTAAGCACGAGCAGTACTTC	CASSLGQGAKHEQYF
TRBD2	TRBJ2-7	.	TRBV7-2	TGTGCCAGCAGCTTTAGCGGGAGTGACGAGCAGTACTTC	CASSFSGSDEQYF
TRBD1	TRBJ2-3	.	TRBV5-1	TGCGCCAGCAGCTTGGGTGACAGGGGTAGCACAGATACGCAGTATTTT	CASSLGDRGSTDTQYF
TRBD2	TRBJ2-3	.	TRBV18	TGTGCCAGCTCGCCCAGCGGGGATATCACAGATACGCAGTATTTT	CASSPSGDITDTQYF
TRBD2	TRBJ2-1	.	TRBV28	TGTGCCAGCAGTTCCAGCGGGAGGGCCTACAATGAGCAGTTCTTC	CASSSSGRAYNEQFF
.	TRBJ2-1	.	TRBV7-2	TGTGCCAGCAGCCCCGCGGGATTGGGGGAGCAGTTCTTC	CASSPAGLGEQFF
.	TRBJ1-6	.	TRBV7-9	TGTGCCAGCAGCCGACATATTGGGACAAACAGGGAGTATAATTCACCCCTCCACTTT	CASSRHIGTNREYNSPLHF
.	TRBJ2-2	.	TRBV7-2	TGTGCCCTGGCGGACAGAGTCACCGGGGAGCTGTTTTTT	CALADRVTGELFF
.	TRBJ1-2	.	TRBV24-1	TGTGCCACCAGTGATTCCGGCCTCGGAGCGGACGGAGACTATGGCTACACCTTC	CATSDSGLGADGDYGYTF
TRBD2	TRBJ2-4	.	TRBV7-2	TGTGCCAGCAGCCATCGGCTAGCGGGGGGGCTTGGAAACATTCAGTACTTC	CASSHRLAGGLGNIQYF
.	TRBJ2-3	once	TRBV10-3	TGTGCCATCAAGAAACTAGCCGGCCCCTCCCAGGATACGCAGTATTTT	CAIKKLAGPSQDTQYF
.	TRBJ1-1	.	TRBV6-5	TGTGCCAGCAGTACGGGACACGGCACTGAAGCTTTCTTT	CASSTGHGTEAFF
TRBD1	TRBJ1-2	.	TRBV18	TGTGCCAGCTCACCAATCGGGACAGGGGATATGGCGAATGGCTACACCTTC	CASSPIGTGDMANGYTF
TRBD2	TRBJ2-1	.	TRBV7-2	TGTGCCAGCAGCGCCCGGACTAGCGGGGGGGCCCAGGGTGAGCAGTTCTTC	CASSARTSGGAQGEQFF
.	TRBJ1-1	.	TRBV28	TGTGCCAGCAGTTTGCCAGGGGATAACACTGAAGCTTTCTTT	CASSLPGDNTEAFF
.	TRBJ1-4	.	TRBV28	TGTGCCAGCAGGTCAGGGTTGTCTAATGAAAAACTGTTTTTT	CASRSGLSNEKLFF
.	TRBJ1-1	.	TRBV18	TGTGCCAGCTCACCACCCCAGGTGTTGAACACTGAAGCTTTCTTT	CASSPPQVLNTEAFF
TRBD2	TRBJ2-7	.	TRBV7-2	TGTGCCAGCAGCTTAGAAGGGACTAGCGGGAGGTACGAGCAGTACTTC	CASSLEGTSGRYEQYF
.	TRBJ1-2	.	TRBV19	TGTGCCAGTAGTCTTAGCACCTACGAGAACTATGGCTACACCTTC	CASSLSTYENYGYTF
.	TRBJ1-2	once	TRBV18	TGTGCCAGCTCACCACACACTAACTATGGCTACACCTTC	CASSPHTNYGYTF
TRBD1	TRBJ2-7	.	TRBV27	TGTGCCAGCAGTCCGAGAAGGGACAGCTACCACGAGCAGTACTTC	CASSPRRDSYHEQYF
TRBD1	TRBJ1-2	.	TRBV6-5	TGTGCCAGCAGTTACTACCGGACAGGAGGCTATGGCTACACCTTC	CASSYYRTGGYGYTF
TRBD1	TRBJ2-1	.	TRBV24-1	TGTGCCACCAGTGGTTCCGGGACAGGGTACAATGAGCAGTTCTTC	CATSGSGTGYNEQFF
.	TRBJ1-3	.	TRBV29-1	TGCAGCGTTGCCGAGAGAAACACCATATATTTT	CSVAERNTIYF
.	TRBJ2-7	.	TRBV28	TGTGCCAGCAGTTTTGGCAGTTCCTACGAGCAGTACTTC	CASSFGSSYEQYF
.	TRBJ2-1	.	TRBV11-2	TGTGCCAGCAGCTTAGATCGCCCGGGCAGGGCGTTGGGCTCCTACAATGAGCAGTTCTTC	CASSLDRPGRALGSYNEQFF
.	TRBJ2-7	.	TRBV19	TGTGCCAGTAGTAGATCAGATACCTACGAGCAGTACTTC	CASSRSDTYEQYF
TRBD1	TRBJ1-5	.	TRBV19	TGTGCCAGTAGTAGCCCAGGGACAGGTCGCAATCAGCCCCAGCATTTT	CASSSPGTGRNQPQHF
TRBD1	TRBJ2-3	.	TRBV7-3	TGTGCCAGCAGCCAAGGGACAGGGACACCCACAGATACGCAGTATTTT	CASSQGTGTPTDTQYF
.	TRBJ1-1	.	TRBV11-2	TGTGCCAGCAGCTTAGGTGCTATGAACACTGAAGCTTTCTTT	CASSLGAMNTEAFF
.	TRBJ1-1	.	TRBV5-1	TGCGCCAGCAGCCCACAGGGTCTCACTGAAGCTTTCTTT	CASSPQGLTEAFF
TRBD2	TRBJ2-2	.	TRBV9	TGTGCCAGCAGCTCCCGAGCGGGGGGCGCGAACACCGGGGAGCTGTTTTTT	CASSSRAGGANTGELFF
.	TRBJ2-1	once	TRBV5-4	TGTGCCAGCAGCTTGGGACTAATAGGCGATGAGCAGTTCTTC	CASSLGLIGDEQFF
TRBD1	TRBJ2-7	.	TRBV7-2	TGTGCCAGCAGCGGCGACAGGGGGCCCCTTCGGGAGCAGTACTTC	CASSGDRGPLREQYF
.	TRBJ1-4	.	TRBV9	TGTGCCAGCAGCTCCAAGGGAGGGTCTATGGAAAAACTGTTTTTT	CASSSKGGSMEKLFF
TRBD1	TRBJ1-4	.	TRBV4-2	TGTGCCAGCAGCCAAGCCCACAGACAGGGGGGCGAAAAACTGTTTTTT	CASSQAHRQGGEKLFF
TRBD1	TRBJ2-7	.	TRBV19	TGTGCCAGTAGGCCCCAGGGGGCGAGGGTTCCCTACGAGCAGTACTTC	CASRPQGARVPYEQYF
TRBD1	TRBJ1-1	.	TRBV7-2	TGTGCCAGCAGCAAAACCGGGACAGCAAAAGAAGCTTTCTTT	CASSKTGTAKEAFF
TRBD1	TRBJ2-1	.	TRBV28	TGTGCCAGCAGTTTTCCACCGGACAGGGCCAATGCGGGTGAGCAGTTCTTC	CASSFPPDRANAGEQFF
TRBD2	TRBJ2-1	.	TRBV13	TGTGCCAGCAGCCAAGCGGGGGAGAGCCACAATGAGCAGTTCTTC	CASSQAGESHNEQFF
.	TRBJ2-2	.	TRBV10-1	TGCGCCAGCTCCTCCGGGGAGCTGTTTTTT	CASSSGELFF
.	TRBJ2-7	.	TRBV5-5	TGTGCCAGCAGCCCACAACAGGGGGAGGGCTCCTACGAGCAGTACTTC	CASSPQQGEGSYEQYF
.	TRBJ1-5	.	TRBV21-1	TGTGCCAGAACGGGACAGGGGGTGGTGCAGCCCCAGCATTTT	CARTGQGVVQPQHF
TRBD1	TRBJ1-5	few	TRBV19	TGTGCCAGCGCTGACAGGGGCGTCAATCAGCCCCAGCATTTT	CASADRGVNQPQHF
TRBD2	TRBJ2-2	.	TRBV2	TGTGCCAGCGGGAGGGACTTTCTGGACACCGGGGAGCTGTTTTTT	CASGRDFLDTGELFF